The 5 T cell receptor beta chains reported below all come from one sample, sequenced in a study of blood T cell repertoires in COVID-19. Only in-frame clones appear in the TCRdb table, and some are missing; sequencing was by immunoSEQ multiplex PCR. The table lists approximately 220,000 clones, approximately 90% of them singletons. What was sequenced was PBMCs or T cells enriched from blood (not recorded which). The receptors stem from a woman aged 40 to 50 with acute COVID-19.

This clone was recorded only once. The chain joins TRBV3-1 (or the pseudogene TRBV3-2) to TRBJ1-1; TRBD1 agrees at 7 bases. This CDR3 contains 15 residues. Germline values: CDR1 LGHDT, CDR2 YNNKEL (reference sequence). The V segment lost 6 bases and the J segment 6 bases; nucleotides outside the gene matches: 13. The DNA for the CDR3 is TGTGCCAGCAGAAGTGGGACAGTGAAAGGGGCTGAAGCTTTCTTT. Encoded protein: CASRSGTVKGAEAFF.

The CDR3 DNA is TGTGCCAGCAGCTTAGCGGCGGCGGGGACTGAAGCTTTCTTT. Its protein product is CASSLAAAGTEAFF. This chain uses TRBV7-9 with TRBJ1-1; no reliable D call. Trimming stripped 0 bases from V and 5 bases from J, with 10 bases between. CDR3 length equals 14 residues. Per germline, CDR1 SEHNR and CDR2 FQNEAQ (reference sequence).

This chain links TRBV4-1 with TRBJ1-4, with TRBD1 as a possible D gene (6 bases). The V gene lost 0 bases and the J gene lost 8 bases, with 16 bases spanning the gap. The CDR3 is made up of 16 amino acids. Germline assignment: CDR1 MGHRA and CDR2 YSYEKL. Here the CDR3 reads CASSQEADGGAEKLFF. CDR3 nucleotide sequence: TGCGCCAGCAGCCAAGAGGCGGACGGGGGGGCCGAAAAACTGTTTTTT.

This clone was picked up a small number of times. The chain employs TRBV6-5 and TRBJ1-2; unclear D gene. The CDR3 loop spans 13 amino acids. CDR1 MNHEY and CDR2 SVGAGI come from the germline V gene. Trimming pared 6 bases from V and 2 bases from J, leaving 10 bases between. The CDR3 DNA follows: TGTGCCAGCAGGACAAGGCTAAACTATGGCTACACCTTC. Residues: CASRTRLNYGYTF.

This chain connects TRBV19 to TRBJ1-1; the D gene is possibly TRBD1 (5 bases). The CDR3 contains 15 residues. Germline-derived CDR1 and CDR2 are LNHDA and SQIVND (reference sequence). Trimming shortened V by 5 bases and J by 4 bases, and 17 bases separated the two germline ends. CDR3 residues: CASSFPAGNGTEAFF. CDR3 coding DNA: TGTGCCAGTAGTTTTCCCGCAGGGAATGGCACTGAAGCTTTCTTT.